One and the same sample provided the 14 T cell receptor beta chains below, sequenced in a study of shared clonotypes between healthy human individuals. Only in-frame clones appear in the TCRdb table, and some are missing; sequencing was by immunoSEQ multiplex PCR. The sample has millions of clones; approximately 93% are singletons. Sequencing was performed on naive CD4+ T cells from PBMCs. Subset indicated: CD45RA+ positively selected. These TCRs come from a man aged 18 to 29 in good health. Some clones in this sample may be carry-over from other donors' samples.

J is TRBJ1-5 and V is TRBV12-2. TRBV12-2 corresponds to a pseudogene. CDR3 size: 20 residues. Here the CDR3 reads CASRLAYSGEPIQMNQPQHF. The CDR3 DNA reads as TGTGCAAGTCGCTTAGCGTACTCTGGTGAACCTATCCAAATGAATCAGCCCCAGCATTTT.

The gene calls are TRBV7-2 and TRBJ2-5; 8 bases agree with TRBD1. CDR1 and CDR2 (germline): SGHTA, FQGNSA. CDR3 length equals 14 residues. V dropped 1 base and J dropped 5; count of bases not matched to a gene: 3. This chain's CDR3 is CASSLDWTGETQYF. In DNA form, the CDR3 reads TGTGCCAGCAGCTTAGATTGGACAGGGGAGACCCAGTACTTC. The complete variable domain, with remaining parts taken from reference TRBV7-2 and TRBJ2-5, reads GAGVSQSPSNKVTEKGKDVELRCDPISGHTALYWYRQSLGQGLEFLIYFQGNSAPDKSGLPSDRFSAERTGGSVSTLTIQRTQQEDSAVYLCASSLDWTGETQYFGPGTRLLVL.

The V call is TRBV18, the J call TRBJ2-1, with 12 positions matching TRBD2. J gave up 6 bases and V 0 bases, and 0 bases lay outside the gene matches. CDR3 length equals 15 residues. The germline CDR1 and CDR2 sequences are KGHSH and LQKENI. The CDR3 loop is CASSPPTSGGNEQFF. As DNA, the CDR3 is TGTGCCAGCTCACCACCGACTAGCGGGGGCAATGAGCAGTTCTTC.

A word on this clone: Additional DNA sequences in this sample encode the identical CDR3. The chain couples TRBV7-2 to TRBJ1-4; TRBD1 agrees at 8 bases. Germline CDR1 and CDR2: SGHTA and FQGNSA. Trimming took 3 bases from V and 5 from J; bases not matched to a gene: 5. This CDR3 is built from 15 residues. The CDR3 nucleotides are TGTGCCAGCAGCTTGTCCGGGACAGGAAATGAAAAACTGTTTTTT. Translation gives CASSLSGTGNEKLFF.

Turning to this clone: Other DNA sequences in the sample encode the same CDR3. This chain links TRBV28 with TRBJ1-5, with D maybe TRBD1 (5 bases). The CDR3 is 14 amino acids. Between the trimmed V and J ends, which lost 4 bases and 0 bases, there was a span of 7 bases. Germline V gene lookup returns CDR1 MDHEN and CDR2 SYDVKM. The CDR3, as DNA: TGTGCCAGCAGTTCCGGGGGTAGCAATCAGCCCCAGCATTTT. Protein: CASSSGGSNQPQHF.

The V gene is TRBV15, the J gene TRBJ1-2; TRBD1 is a possible D gene (6 bases). CDR1 and CDR2 (germline): LNHNV, YYDKDF (reference sequence). V was trimmed by 0 bases and J by 2 bases, leaving 13 bases between them. The CDR3 runs to 16 residues. The CDR3 DNA is TGTGCCACCAGCAGAGATCTTGGGGGGCTGAACTATGGCTACACCTTC. Translating gives CATSRDLGGLNYGYTF.

The gene calls are TRBV12-5 and TRBJ1-2; 10 bases align to TRBD1. Germline V gene sequence: CDR1 LGHNT, CDR2 FRNRAP. CDR3 size: 14 residues. V lost 4 bases and J lost 2; bases outside the gene matches: 1. CDR3 DNA: TGTGCTAGTGGTTGGGGACAGGGGAACTATGGCTACACCTTC. Its protein product is CASGWGQGNYGYTF. The full variable domain, with the rest looked up from reference TRBV12-5 and TRBJ1-2, is DARVTQTPRHKVTEMGQEVTMRCQPILGHNTVFWYRQTMMQGLELLAYFRNRAPLDDSGMPKDRFSAEMPDATLATLKIQPSEPRDSAVYFCASGWGQGNYGYTFGSGTRLTVV.

The chain couples TRBV15 to TRBJ2-1; the D is unclear. V lost 3 bases and J 7 bases, leaving 13 bases between the germline ends. The CDR3 is made up of 14 amino acids. CDR1 and CDR2 from the germline V gene are LNHNV and YYDKDF (reference sequence). CDR3 sequence reads: CATSRDGAGNEQFF. The CDR3 bases are TGTGCCACCAGCAGGGACGGCGCCGGGAATGAGCAGTTCTTC.

A word on this clone: The identical CDR3 is also encoded by other nucleotide sequences in the sample. The J gene is TRBJ1-5, the V gene TRBV5-8, with D uncertain. CDR1 SGHTS and CDR2 YDEGEE come from the germline V gene. The CDR3 loop spans 11 amino acids. The V end was cut by 2 bases, the J end by 7 bases, with 4 bases between. The CDR3 coding sequence is TGTGCCAGCAGCTTAAGCCAGCCCCAGCATTTT. Translation gives CASSLSQPQHF.

Points on this clone: This sample includes further DNA sequences coding for the same CDR3. The genes are TRBV30 and TRBJ2-7, with a possible D match to TRBD2 (5 bases). Germline CDR1 GTSNPN, CDR2 SVGIG (reference sequence). The V and J ends lost 3 bases and 0 bases respectively, with 6 bases between them. The CDR3 sequence is 12 residues long. CDR3 sequence: CAWRGSSYEQYF. The CDR3 DNA is TGTGCCTGGAGGGGGAGCTCCTACGAGCAGTACTTC. The full variable domain, its missing parts supplied by reference TRBV30 and TRBJ2-7, is SQTIHQWPATLVQPVGSPLSLECTVEGTSNPNLYWYRQAAGRGLQLLFYSVGIGQISSEVPQNLSASRPQDRQFILSSKKLLLSDSGFYLCAWRGSSYEQYFGPGTRLTVT.

The chain has TRBV5-6 and TRBJ2-1; 8 positions agree with TRBD2. The junction had 9 bases not matched to a gene; V was cut back by 4 bases and J by 3 bases. CDR3 length equals 16 residues. Germline CDR1 SGHDT, CDR2 YYEEEE. CDR3 bases: TGTGCCAGCAGCCCGGTGGGCGGGAGGTTCTACAATGAGCAGTTCTTC. Protein product: CASSPVGGRFYNEQFF.

Regarding this clone: This same CDR3 is encoded by further DNA sequences in the sample. The chain recombines TRBV29-1 with TRBJ2-3, with D uncertain. Germline lookup yields CDR1 SQVTM and CDR2 ANQGSEA. V lost 1 base, J lost 0 bases, and 2 bases lay in between. This CDR3 is built from 12 residues. The CDR3 here is CSVEASTDTQYF. CDR3 coding DNA: TGCAGCGTTGAAGCCAGCACAGATACGCAGTATTTT.

V gene TRBV7-2 combines with J gene TRBJ2-1; 9 positions agree with TRBD1. This CDR3 has 17 amino acids. Germline trimming cut 5 bases from V and 3 bases from J; bases unmatched to any gene: 11. Germline V gives CDR1 SGHTA, CDR2 FQGNSA. DNA of the CDR3: TGTGCCAGCAGCATCAGGCCGGGACAGGGCGACTACAATGAGCAGTTCTTC. Translation: CASSIRPGQGDYNEQFF.

Details on this clone: At the DNA level, this CDR3 is encoded by other sequences in the same sample as well. The chain joins TRBV2 to TRBJ1-2; 10 positions match TRBD1. The germline V gene encodes CDR1 SNHLY and CDR2 FYNNEI. This CDR3 has 13 residues. V shed 5 bases and J 4 bases; nucleotides not matched to a gene: 1. In nucleotides, the CDR3 is TGTGCCAGCAGTAGGACAGGGGGCTATGGCTACACCTTC. It specifies CASSRTGGYGYTF.